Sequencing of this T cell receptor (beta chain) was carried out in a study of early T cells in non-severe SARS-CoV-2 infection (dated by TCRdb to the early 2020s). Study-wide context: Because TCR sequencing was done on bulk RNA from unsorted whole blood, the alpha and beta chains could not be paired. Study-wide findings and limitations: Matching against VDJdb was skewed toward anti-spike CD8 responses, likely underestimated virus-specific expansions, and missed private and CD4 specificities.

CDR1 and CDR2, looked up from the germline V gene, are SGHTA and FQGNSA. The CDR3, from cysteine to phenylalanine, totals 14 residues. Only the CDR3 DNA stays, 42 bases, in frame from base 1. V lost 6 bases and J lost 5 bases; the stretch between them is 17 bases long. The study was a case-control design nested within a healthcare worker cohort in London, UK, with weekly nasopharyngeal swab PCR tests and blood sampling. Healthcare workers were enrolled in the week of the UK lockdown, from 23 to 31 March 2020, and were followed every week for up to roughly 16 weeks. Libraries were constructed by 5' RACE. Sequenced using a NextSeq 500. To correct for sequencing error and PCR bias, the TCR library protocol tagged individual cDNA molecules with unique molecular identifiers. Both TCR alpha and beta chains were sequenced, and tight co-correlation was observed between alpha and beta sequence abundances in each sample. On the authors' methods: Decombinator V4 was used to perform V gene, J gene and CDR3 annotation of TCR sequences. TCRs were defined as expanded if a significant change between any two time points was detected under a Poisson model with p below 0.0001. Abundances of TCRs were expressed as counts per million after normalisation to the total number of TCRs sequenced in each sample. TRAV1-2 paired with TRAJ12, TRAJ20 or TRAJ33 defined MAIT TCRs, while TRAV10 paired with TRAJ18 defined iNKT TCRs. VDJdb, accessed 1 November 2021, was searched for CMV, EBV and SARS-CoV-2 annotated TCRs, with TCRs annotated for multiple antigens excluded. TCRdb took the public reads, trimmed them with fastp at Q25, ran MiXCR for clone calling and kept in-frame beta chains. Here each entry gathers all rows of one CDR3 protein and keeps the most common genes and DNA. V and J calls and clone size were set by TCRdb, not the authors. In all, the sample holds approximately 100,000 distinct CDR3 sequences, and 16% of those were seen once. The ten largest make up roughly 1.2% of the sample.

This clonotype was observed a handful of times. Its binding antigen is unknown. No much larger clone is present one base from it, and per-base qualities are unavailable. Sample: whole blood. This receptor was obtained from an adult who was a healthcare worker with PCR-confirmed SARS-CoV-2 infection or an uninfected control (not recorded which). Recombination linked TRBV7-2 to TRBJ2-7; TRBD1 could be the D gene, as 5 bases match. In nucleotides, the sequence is TGTGCCAGCAGTCTACAGGTAGTGGTCCACGAGCAGTACTTC. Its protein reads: CASSLQVVVHEQYF.